This T cell receptor beta chain originates from a study of blood T cell repertoires in COVID-19. Study summary: Researchers got acute and convalescent COVID-19 samples from the United States, Italy and Spain. Sources were T cells, B-cell-depleted T cells, or PBMCs; the material itself was cDNA or gDNA.

In the original processing: Reference gene primer amplification gave nucleated cell count estimates. Here immunoSEQ multiplex PCR was the method, and the copy in TCRdb shows in-frame clones only, minus some. That table is the source of V, J and clone size, and D and trimming were worked out from the DNA. The table lists about 480,000 clones, around 88% of them singletons. This CDR3 comprises 16 residues. Germline CDR1 is KGHDR and CDR2 is SFDVKD. V shed 3 bases, J shed 6 bases, and the junction held 13 bases outside the gene matches. This chain joins TRBV24-1 and TRBJ2-7, with TRBD1 identical over 7 bases. Sequenced sample: peripheral blood. The TCR sequence derives from a woman in her 30s with acute or convalescent COVID-19. CDR3 nucleotides: TGTGCCACCAGTGATGATAAATCAGGGGGAATCCTCGAGCAGTACTTC. Its protein product is CATSDDKSGGILEQYF.